Given below is one T cell receptor (beta chain) in context. Data came from immunoSEQ multiplex PCR; TCRdb stores just in-frame clones and leaves some out. Of some 93,000 clones in the sample, 86% were seen once. The data stem from a study of blood T cell repertoires in COVID-19. The V gene's germline CDR1 is SGDLS and CDR2 YYNGEE. The CDR3 covers 18 residues. V gave up 0 bases and J gave up 3 bases; unmatched junction bases: 10. Sequenced sample: peripheral blood. This TCR was recovered from a woman aged 80 or over with acute or convalescent COVID-19. The chain couples TRBV9 to TRBJ2-3; 10 bases are a match to TRBD2. The CDR3 bases are TGTGCCAGCAGCGTAGCGGATGGGGCTAGCGGGGGTACAGATACGCAGTATTTT. Residues: CASSVADGASGGTDTQYF.